This entry features one T cell receptor (beta chain) sequence. No antigen is known for it. Study conclusions and caveats: Tumor memory CD4+ T cell TCR gene usage was found to cluster with blood and lymph node memory CD4+ cells and with lymph node naive CD4+ cells. Tumor Treg TCRs overlapped most with tumor naive CD4+ cells.

Semi-nested PCR with Nested Universal Primer A followed constant-region reverse priming of full-length variable regions. One entry per CDR3 protein results from TCRdb running MiXCR on the 5' RACE reads. Counted here are about 23,000 distinct CDR3 sequences, 30% occurring once; the ten biggest clones make up 2% to 2.5%. The CDR3 covers 11 residues. Trimming shortened V by 11 bases and J by 0 bases, and 7 bases separated the two germline ends. Germline lookup yields CDR1 SEHNR and CDR2 FQNEAQ (reference sequence). The V call is TRBV7-9, the J call TRBJ1-1; tentative D call: TRBD1 (5 bases). The TCR originated in a female donor with breast cancer. Sequencing was performed on tumor-infiltrating naive CD4+ T cells sorted from the breast tumor. Subset noted: naive CD4+ T cells, CD4+CD45RA+CD25-. CDR3 amino acids: CAWGVNTEAFF. For the CDR3, the DNA is TGTGCCTGGGGGGTGAACACTGAAGCTTTCTTT.